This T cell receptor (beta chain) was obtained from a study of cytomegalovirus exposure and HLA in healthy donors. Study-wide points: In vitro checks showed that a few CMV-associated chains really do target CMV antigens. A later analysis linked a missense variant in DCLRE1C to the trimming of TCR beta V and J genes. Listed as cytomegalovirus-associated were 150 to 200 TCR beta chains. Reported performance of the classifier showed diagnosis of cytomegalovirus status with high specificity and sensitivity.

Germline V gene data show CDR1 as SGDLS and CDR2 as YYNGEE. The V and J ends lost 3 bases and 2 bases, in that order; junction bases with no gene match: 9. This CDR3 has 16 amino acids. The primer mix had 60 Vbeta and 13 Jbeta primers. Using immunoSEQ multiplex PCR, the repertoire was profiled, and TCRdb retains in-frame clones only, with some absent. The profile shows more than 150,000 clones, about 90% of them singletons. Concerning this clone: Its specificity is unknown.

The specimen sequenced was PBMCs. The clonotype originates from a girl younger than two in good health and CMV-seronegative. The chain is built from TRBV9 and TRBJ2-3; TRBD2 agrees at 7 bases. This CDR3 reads CASSETPGRSTDTQYF. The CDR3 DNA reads TGTGCCAGCAGCGAAACCCCCGGGAGGTCCACAGATACGCAGTATTTT. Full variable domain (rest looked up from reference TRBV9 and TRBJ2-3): DSGVTQTPKHLITATGQRVTLRCSPRSGDLSVYWYQQSLDQGLQFLIQYYNGEERAKGNILERFSAQQFPDLHSELNLSSLELGDSALYFCASSETPGRSTDTQYFGPGTRLTVL.